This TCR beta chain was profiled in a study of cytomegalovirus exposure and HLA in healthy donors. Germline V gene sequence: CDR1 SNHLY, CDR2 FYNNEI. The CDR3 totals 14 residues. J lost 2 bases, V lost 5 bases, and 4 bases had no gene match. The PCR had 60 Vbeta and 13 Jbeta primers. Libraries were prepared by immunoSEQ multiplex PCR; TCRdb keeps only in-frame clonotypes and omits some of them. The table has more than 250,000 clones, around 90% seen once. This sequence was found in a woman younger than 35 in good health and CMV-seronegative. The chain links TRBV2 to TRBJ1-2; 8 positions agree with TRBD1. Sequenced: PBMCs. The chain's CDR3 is CASSRRQGNYGYTF. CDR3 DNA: TGTGCCAGCAGTAGGAGACAGGGGAACTATGGCTACACCTTC.